This is a list of T cell receptor beta chains from one sample in a study of blood T cell repertoires in COVID-19. The protocol was immunoSEQ multiplex PCR, while the TCRdb copy is restricted to in-frame clones and leaves out a portion. The sample has 90,000 to 130,000 clones; about 72% are singletons. Sequenced sample: peripheral blood. These receptors were obtained from a woman aged 55-70 years with acute or convalescent COVID-19. Each CDR3 is given with its conserved first and last residue. A D gene is named only where the DNA matches it firmly. Part of the rows lack a size; the others show once, few, many or a class for expanded clones.

J | size | V | D | CDR3 | DNA
TRBJ1-1 | . | TRBV19 | . | CATAGDRNTEAFF | TGTGCCACCGCAGGGGATCGGAACACTGAAGCTTTCTTT
TRBJ2-5 | . | TRBV5-1 | . | CASRRGTQETQYF | TGCGCCAGCAGGCGGGGTACTCAAGAGACCCAGTACTTC
TRBJ2-5 | . | TRBV5-1 | TRBD2 | CASSLEYQRGAETQYF | TGCGCCAGCAGCTTGGAATATCAGCGGGGGGCGGAGACCCAGTACTTC
TRBJ1-2 | . | TRBV7-3 | . | CASSDGPGNYGYTF | TGTGCCAGCAGTGATGGGCCTGGGAACTATGGCTACACCTTC
TRBJ2-5 | . | TRBV30 | TRBD2 | CAWSKGLAGGEETQYF | TGTGCCTGGAGTAAAGGACTAGCGGGGGGGGAAGAGACCCAGTACTTC
TRBJ1-2 | . | TRBV6-5 | . | CASSYSDGGNYGYTF | TGTGCCAGCAGTTATTCGGACGGGGGAAACTATGGCTACACCTTC
TRBJ2-1 | . | TRBV4-3 | TRBD2 | CASSQDWRTREGNEQFF | TGCGCCAGCAGCCAAGATTGGAGGACTAGGGAAGGGAATGAGCAGTTCTTC
TRBJ1-1 | few | TRBV27 | . | CASSYKPNTEAFF | TGTGCCAGCAGTTACAAACCGAACACTGAAGCTTTCTTT
TRBJ1-5 | . | TRBV5-6 | . | CASSLTGYELSNQPQHF | TGTGCCAGCAGCTTGACAGGGTACGAACTTAGCAATCAGCCCCAGCATTTT
TRBJ2-1 | . | TRBV5-4 | TRBD2 | CASSLGLAWNEQFF | TGTGCCAGCAGCTTGGGACTAGCGTGGAATGAGCAGTTCTTC
TRBJ1-1 | . | TRBV5-4 | . | CASSLVTGTTEAFF | TGTGCCAGCAGCTTGGTAACAGGAACAACTGAAGCTTTCTTT
TRBJ2-5 | . | TRBV24-1 | . | CATSPTAEETQYF | TGTGCCACCAGTCCCACTGCCGAAGAGACCCAGTACTTC
TRBJ1-2 | . | TRBV29-1 | TRBD1 | CSEGQGAAGYTF | TGCAGCGAGGGACAGGGGGCCGCTGGCTACACCTTC
TRBJ2-6 | once | TRBV4-3 | . | CASSQVHSGANVLTF | TGCGCCAGCAGCCAAGTACACTCTGGGGCCAACGTCCTGACTTTC
TRBJ2-3 | once | TRBV27 | TRBD2 | CASRKGPGIEAGGTQYF | TGTGCCAGCAGGAAGGGACCAGGGATTGAGGCGGGAGGTACGCAGTATTTT
TRBJ2-3 | . | TRBV20-1 | TRBD2 | CSVTSGLQYF | TGCAGCGTGACTAGCGGACTTCAGTATTTT
TRBJ2-1 | . | TRBV30 | . | CACRELGRNEQFF | TGTGCCTGCCGGGAGTTAGGCAGGAATGAGCAGTTCTTC
TRBJ2-4 | few | TRBV2 | TRBD2 | CASSHSLAGGRKENIQYF | TGTGCCAGCAGTCATTCGCTAGCGGGGGGGCGGAAGGAAAACATTCAGTACTTC
TRBJ1-4 | . | TRBV7-2 | TRBD1 | CASSMTGGYLEKLFF | TGTGCCAGCAGCATGACAGGGGGCTATTTAGAAAAACTGTTTTTT
TRBJ2-4 | . | TRBV5-1 | TRBD2 | CASSPTSGGKNIQYF | TGCGCCAGCAGCCCGACTAGCGGGGGGAAAAACATTCAGTACTTC
TRBJ2-3 | . | TRBV4-1 | TRBD2 | CASSQDRRGGSDTQYF | TGCGCCAGCAGCCAAGATAGGCGGGGGGGTTCAGATACGCAGTATTTT
TRBJ2-7 | . | TRBV27 | TRBD2 | CASSPTSGGRGEQYF | TGTGCCAGCAGTCCGACTAGCGGGGGGCGGGGAGAGCAGTACTTC
TRBJ2-5 | . | TRBV5-1 | TRBD2 | CASSLGPTGGIETQYF | TGCGCCAGCAGCTTGGGCCCCACGGGGGGAATAGAGACCCAGTACTTC
TRBJ1-1 | . | TRBV5-1 | . | CASSPGQTDLNTEAFF | TGCGCCAGCAGCCCCGGACAGACCGATCTGAACACTGAAGCTTTCTTT